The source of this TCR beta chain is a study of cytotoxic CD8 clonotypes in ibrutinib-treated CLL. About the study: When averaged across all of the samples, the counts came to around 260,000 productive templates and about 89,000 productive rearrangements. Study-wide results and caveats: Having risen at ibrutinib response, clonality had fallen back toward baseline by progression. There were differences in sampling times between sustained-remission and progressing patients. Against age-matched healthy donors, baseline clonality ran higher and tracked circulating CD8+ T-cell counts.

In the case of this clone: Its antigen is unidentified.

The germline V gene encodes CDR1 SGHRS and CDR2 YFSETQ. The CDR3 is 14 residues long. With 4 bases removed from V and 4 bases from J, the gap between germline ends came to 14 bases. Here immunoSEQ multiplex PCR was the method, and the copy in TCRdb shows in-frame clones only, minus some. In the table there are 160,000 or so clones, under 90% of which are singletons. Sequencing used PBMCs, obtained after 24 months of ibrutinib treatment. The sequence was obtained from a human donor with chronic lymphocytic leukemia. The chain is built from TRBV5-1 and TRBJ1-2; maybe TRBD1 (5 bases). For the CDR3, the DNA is TGCGCCAGCAGCATCGGGGACGTGGGCTATGGCTACACCTTC. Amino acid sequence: CASSIGDVGYGYTF.